The rows below give T cell receptor beta chains drawn from one sample of a study of blood T cell repertoires in COVID-19. The method was immunoSEQ multiplex PCR; TCRdb's version includes in-frame clones alone and lacks a portion of them. The sample gives 110,000 or so clones, roughly 90% of which show up once; 6% to 9.5% is in the top ten. What was sequenced was peripheral blood. The receptor set was obtained from a man between 65 and 85 years old who had recovered from COVID-19. Each CDR3 is given with its conserved first and last residue. D genes are given only for firm matches. The size field is filled for only some rows; it gives once, few, many or a size class.

d_call j_call v_call clone_size cdr3_aa cdr3_nt
TRBD1 TRBJ2-1 TRBV5-1 . CASSLGTGGDEQFF TGCGCCAGCAGCTTGGGGACAGGGGGCGATGAGCAGTTCTTC
. TRBJ2-7 TRBV20-1 . CSANRVYEQYF TGCAGTGCTAACAGGGTCTACGAGCAGTACTTC
TRBD2 TRBJ2-3 TRBV7-3 . CASSRGRETDTQYF TGTGCCAGCAGCCGGGGGAGGGAGACAGATACGCAGTATTTT
TRBD1 TRBJ1-2 TRBV19 . CASKVQGQTGEHYGYTF TGTGCCAGTAAAGTCCAGGGACAGACGGGAGAACACTATGGCTACACCTTC
TRBD1 TRBJ2-7 TRBV6-5 . CASQTGGISYEQYF TGTGCCAGCCAGACAGGGGGTATTTCCTACGAGCAGTACTTC
. TRBJ2-1 TRBV28 once CASRTLTAYNEQFF TGTGCCAGCAGAACTCTCACCGCCTACAATGAGCAGTTCTTC
. TRBJ2-1 TRBV7-2 once CASSLSRPEGSKQFF TGTGCCAGCAGCTTAAGCCGTCCGGAGGGCTCGAAGCAGTTCTTC
. TRBJ1-5 TRBV5-5 . CASSPTGPSGQPQHF TGTGCCAGCAGCCCGACAGGTCCCTCAGGTCAGCCCCAGCATTTT
TRBD2 TRBJ2-3 TRBV9 . CASSVGRGGVPDTQYF TGTGCCAGCAGCGTAGGTCGGGGGGGAGTCCCAGATACGCAGTATTTT
. TRBJ1-1 TRBV5-4 . CASSLAAGDGTEAFF TGTGCCAGCAGCTTGGCCGCAGGCGATGGCACTGAAGCTTTCTTT
TRBD2 TRBJ2-1 TRBV5-1 . CASSWQAGGVYNEQFF TGCGCCAGCAGCTGGCAAGCGGGAGGGGTCTACAATGAGCAGTTCTTC
. TRBJ2-5 TRBV5-4 . CASSNDPGETQYF TGTGCCAGCAGCAACGACCCCGGGGAGACCCAGTACTTC
TRBD1 TRBJ1-3 TRBV6-5 . CASKGGAGNTIYF TGTGCCAGCAAAGGGGGCGCTGGAAACACCATATATTTT
. TRBJ2-7 TRBV19 . CASSMTFFLSYEQYF TGTGCCAGTAGTATGACATTCTTTCTGTCCTACGAGCAGTACTTC
. TRBJ1-2 TRBV12-3/TRBV12-4 . CATGRVGYGYTF TGTGCCACGGGGAGGGTCGGCTATGGCTACACCTTC
. TRBJ1-1 TRBV30 . CAWSVGGADTEAFF TGTGCCTGGAGTGTTGGCGGAGCTGACACTGAAGCTTTCTTT
. TRBJ2-7 TRBV6-5 once CASRLSVGYEQYF TGTGCCAGCAGGCTGTCGGTCGGCTACGAGCAGTACTTC
. TRBJ1-5 TRBV3-1/TRBV3-2 . CASSSQDPQGGQPQHF TGTGCCAGCAGCTCCCAGGACCCTCAAGGAGGTCAGCCCCAGCATTTT
. TRBJ1-1 TRBV28 . CASNAGRRTEAFF TGTGCCAGCAACGCGGGCCGACGGACTGAAGCTTTCTTT
TRBD2 TRBJ2-5 TRBV7-2 . CASSSPGLAGGETQYF TGTGCCAGCAGCTCACCGGGACTAGCGGGAGGGGAGACCCAGTACTTC
. TRBJ2-7 TRBV29-1 . CSVGVSYEQYF TGCAGCGTTGGAGTTTCCTACGAGCAGTACTTC
TRBD1 TRBJ1-2 TRBV6-2/TRBV6-3 . CASSPTGNYGYTF TGTGCCAGCAGCCCGACAGGGAACTATGGCTACACCTTC
. TRBJ2-5 TRBV6-6 . CASREGQQHQETQYF TGTGCCAGCAGGGAGGGACAGCAACATCAAGAGACCCAGTACTTC
. TRBJ2-1 TRBV6-5 few CASRKGTYNEQFF TGTGCCAGCAGAAAGGGGACCTACAATGAGCAGTTCTTC
TRBD2 TRBJ2-1 TRBV29-1 . CSVEGGAGGFGSYNEQFF TGCAGCGTTGAAGGGGGAGCGGGGGGCTTTGGGTCCTACAATGAGCAGTTCTTC
. TRBJ2-5 TRBV9 . CASSVGFRRGETQYF TGTGCCAGCAGCGTCGGGTTCCGTCGTGGAGAGACCCAGTACTTC
. TRBJ1-1 TRBV3-1/TRBV3-2 . CASSHQRGEVNTEAFF TGTGCCAGCAGCCACCAACGAGGTGAGGTGAACACTGAAGCTTTCTTT
. TRBJ2-7 TRBV28 . CASERGGTASSYEQYF TGTGCCAGCGAACGGGGGGGGACAGCCAGCTCCTACGAGCAGTACTTC
TRBD1 TRBJ2-5 TRBV5-1 . CASSADPQGVQETQYF TGCGCCAGCAGCGCGGATCCTCAGGGGGTTCAAGAGACCCAGTACTTC
TRBD1 TRBJ2-7 TRBV7-2 . CASSYQTGDEQYF TGTGCCAGCAGCTACCAGACAGGGGACGAGCAGTACTTC
. TRBJ2-5 TRBV5-4 . CASSSAIRQETQYF TGTGCCAGCAGCTCTGCTATAAGACAAGAGACCCAGTACTTC
. TRBJ2-5 TRBV28 . CASSFLGRETQYF TGTGCCAGCAGTTTTCTAGGGAGGGAGACCCAGTACTTC
TRBD2 TRBJ2-7 TRBV18 . CASSPPILAGNSYEQYF TGTGCCAGCTCACCACCGATCCTAGCGGGAAATTCGTACGAGCAGTACTTC
. TRBJ2-1 TRBV6-2/TRBV6-3 . CASSYSNSVGQGQFF TGTGCCAGCAGTTACTCGAATTCTGTGGGACAAGGGCAGTTCTTC
. TRBJ1-1 TRBV5-6 . CASSFGQGTTEAFF TGTGCCAGCAGCTTCGGCCAGGGGACGACTGAAGCTTTCTTT
. TRBJ2-2 TRBV4-2 . CASSQQGGGELFF TGTGCCAGCAGCCAACAGGGAGGCGGGGAGCTGTTTTTT
. TRBJ1-1 TRBV30 . CAWSLQGGTEAFF TGTGCCTGGAGTCTCCAGGGTGGCACTGAAGCTTTCTTT
TRBD2 TRBJ2-2 TRBV9 . CASSSRLAGATGELFF TGTGCCAGCAGCTCTCGACTAGCGGGAGCCACCGGGGAGCTGTTTTTT
TRBD1 TRBJ1-6 TRBV28 . CARTGQGYNSPLHF TGTGCCAGGACGGGACAGGGGTATAATTCACCCCTCCACTTT
. TRBJ2-1 TRBV4-2 . CASSQSGGQALNFEQFF TGTGCCAGCAGCCAATCCGGTGGTCAGGCCCTTAATTTTGAGCAGTTCTTC
TRBD1 TRBJ2-2 TRBV10-3 . CAISAGTGVRELFF TGTGCCATCAGTGCGGGGACAGGGGTCCGGGAGCTGTTTTTT
. TRBJ2-5 TRBV9 few CASSVDGAGLQETQYF TGTGCCAGCAGCGTAGATGGGGCGGGGTTACAAGAGACCCAGTACTTC
. TRBJ2-3 TRBV30 . CAWSLPGADTQYF TGTGCCTGGAGCTTACCAGGCGCAGATACGCAGTATTTT
TRBD1 TRBJ1-2 TRBV19 . CASSIRDSNYGYTF TGTGCCAGTAGTATCCGGGACAGCAACTATGGCTACACCTTC
. TRBJ2-2 TRBV2 . CASSVRTNTGELFF TGTGCCAGCAGTGTGAGGACGAACACCGGGGAGCTGTTTTTT
TRBD1 TRBJ2-7 TRBV5-1 . CASSSGTGTLKQYF TGCGCCAGCAGTTCCGGGACAGGGACGTTGAAGCAGTACTTC